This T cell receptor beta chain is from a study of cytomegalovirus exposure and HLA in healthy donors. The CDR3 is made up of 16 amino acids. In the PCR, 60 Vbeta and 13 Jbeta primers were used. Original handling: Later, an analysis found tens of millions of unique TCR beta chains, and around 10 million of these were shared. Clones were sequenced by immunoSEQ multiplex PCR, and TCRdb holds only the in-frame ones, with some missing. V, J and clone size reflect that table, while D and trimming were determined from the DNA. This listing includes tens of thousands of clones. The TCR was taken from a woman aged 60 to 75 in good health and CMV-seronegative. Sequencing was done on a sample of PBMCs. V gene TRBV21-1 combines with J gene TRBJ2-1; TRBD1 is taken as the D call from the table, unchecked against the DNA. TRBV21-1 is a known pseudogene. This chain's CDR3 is CASSPWTGQNDGEQFF. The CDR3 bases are TGTGCCAGCAGCCCTTGGACAGGGCAGAATGACGGTGAGCAGTTCTTC.